Shown below are 29 T cell receptor beta chains from a single sample sequenced in a study of cytomegalovirus exposure and HLA in healthy donors. PCR primers comprised 60 Vbeta and 13 Jbeta primers. Clones were sequenced by immunoSEQ multiplex PCR, and TCRdb holds only the in-frame ones, with some missing. This repertoire shows approximately 150,000 clones, roughly three quarters found once; its top ten account for around 3%. Sequencing was performed on PBMCs. The receptor set was obtained from a male donor in good health and CMV-seronegative.

The chain links TRBV28 to TRBJ2-1; 13 bases match TRBD2. Germline V gene sequence: CDR1 MDHEN, CDR2 SYDVKM. The CDR3 length is 17 residues. After removal of 8 bases from V and 7 bases from J, the junction contained 14 bases not matched to a gene. Here the CDR3 DNA reads TGTGCCAGCCGACAGTCAAAGGGACTAGCGGGGAATAATGAGCAGTTCTTC. It codes for CASRQSKGLAGNNEQFF.

The chain uses TRBV7-2 and TRBJ2-1; 12 bases are a match to TRBD2. The CDR3 runs to 16 residues. Trimming cost V 7 bases and J 4 bases; bases outside gene matches: 8. CDR1 SGHTA and CDR2 FQGNSA come from the germline V gene. CDR3: CASTPSGGARYNEQFF. The DNA for the CDR3 is TGTGCCAGCACCCCTAGCGGGGGGGCCAGGTACAATGAGCAGTTCTTC.

The chain combines TRBV5-1 with TRBJ1-4, with 7 bases identical to TRBD1. This CDR3 spans 15 amino acids. Germline lookup yields CDR1 SGHRS and CDR2 YFSETQ. Trimming at V came to 0 bases and at J to 4 bases, leaving 3 bases not matched to a gene. DNA of the CDR3: TGCGCCAGCAGCTTGGAAGGGGACAGTAATGAAAAACTGTTTTTT. This sequence encodes CASSLEGDSNEKLFF. Filled out from reference TRBV5-1 and TRBJ1-4, the complete variable domain reads KAGVTQTPRYLIKTRGQQVTLSCSPISGHRSVSWYQQTPGQGLQFLFEYFSETQRNKGNFPGRFSGRQFSNSRSEMNVSTLELGDSALYLCASSLEGDSNEKLFFGSGTQLSVL.

V is TRBV20-1 and J is TRBJ2-1; TRBD1 agrees at 7 bases. The CDR3 runs to 11 residues. The J segment lost 15 bases and the V segment lost 1 base, leaving 6 bases of the junction unmatched. Germline V gene data show CDR1 as DFQATT and CDR2 as SNEGSKA (reference sequence). CDR3 protein: CSARGQGSTFF. The CDR3 DNA sequence: TGCAGTGCTAGAGGACAGGGAAGCACGTTCTTC.

This clone was seen a handful of times. The J gene is TRBJ2-1, the V gene TRBV7-3, with D perhaps TRBD1 (6 bases). The V end lost 3 bases, the J end lost 6 bases, and 9 bases lay between the germline ends. Germline assignment: CDR1 SGHTA and CDR2 FQGTGA. The CDR3 covers 13 residues. In nucleotides, the CDR3 is TGTGCCAGCAGCTTCACACAGGGCAATGAGCAGTTCTTC. Protein product: CASSFTQGNEQFF.

The chain employs TRBV7-9 and TRBJ1-2; 10 nucleotides line up with TRBD1. CDR1 is SEHNR, CDR2 FQNEAQ, per germline (reference sequence). The CDR3 extends over 15 amino acids. With 5 bases clipped from V and 2 bases from J, the junction kept 5 bases outside the gene matches. The CDR3 reads CASSPWTGGNYGYTF. Written as DNA, the CDR3 is TGTGCCAGCAGCCCCTGGACAGGGGGGAACTATGGCTACACCTTC.

CDR3 amino acids: CASSVATLGRGAINEQFF. The CDR3 coding sequence is TGTGCCAGCAGCGTAGCCACGCTGGGGCGGGGGGCCATCAATGAGCAGTTCTTC. The chain links TRBV9 to TRBJ2-1; 8 bases map to TRBD2. The CDR3 is made up of 18 amino acids. With V trimmed by 0 bases and J by 6 bases, 14 bases remained unmatched. Per germline, CDR1 SGDLS and CDR2 YYNGEE.

This rearrangement joins TRBV5-1 to TRBJ2-2; TRBD2 might be the D (6 bases). The CDR3 covers 15 residues. Germline V CDR1 and CDR2: SGHRS, YFSETQ. V was cut by 4 bases and J by 2 bases, with 12 bases left in between. The CDR3 DNA follows: TGCGCCAGCAGCGAGCGCGCGGGAAACACCGGGGAGCTGTTTTTT. Its translation is CASSERAGNTGELFF.

This clone was seen a few times. The rearrangement uses TRBV30 and TRBJ1-2; no clear D. In germline, CDR1 is GTSNPN, CDR2 SVGIG (reference sequence). V lost 5 bases to trimming and J lost 0 bases, with 7 bases between them. The CDR3 contains 12 residues. In nucleotides, the CDR3 is TGTGCCTGGTGGGCAGCTAACTATGGCTACACCTTC. This translates into CAWWAANYGYTF.

The rearrangement links TRBV27 to TRBJ1-1, with D possibly TRBD1 on 5 matching bases. V lost 5 bases and J lost 4, with 20 bases in between. CDR1 and CDR2 from the germline V gene are MNHEY and SMNVEV (reference sequence). The CDR3 contains 16 residues. The CDR3 coding sequence is TGTGCCAGCAGTGAGGGGCAGATTCGGGAGCGCACTGAAGCTTTCTTT. Protein product: CASSEGQIRERTEAFF.

This chain connects TRBV7-2 to TRBJ1-5; D uncertain. With 1 base removed from V and 6 bases from J, the gap between germline ends came to 7 bases. CDR1 SGHTA and CDR2 FQGNSA come from the germline V gene. The CDR3 has 13 residues. In DNA, the CDR3 is TGTGCCAGCAGCTTAGGAGGAGGTCAGCCCCAGCATTTT. This codes for CASSLGGGQPQHF.

The genes are TRBV5-6 and TRBJ1-5; D remains unclear. CDR3 size: 15 residues. Germline V gene lookup returns CDR1 SGHDT and CDR2 YYEEEE. V dropped 4 bases and J dropped 3 bases, with 14 bases sitting between them. CDR3 region: CASSPSRESNQPQHF. In nucleotides, the CDR3 is TGTGCCAGCAGCCCCTCTCGGGAATCCAATCAGCCCCAGCATTTT.

This clone was counted only a few times. The V and J genes are TRBV18 and TRBJ1-1; TRBD1 matches at 7 bases. Germline loops: CDR1 KGHSH, CDR2 LQKENI. This CDR3 has 15 amino acids. Trimming removed 2 bases from V and 5 bases from J; junction bases left unmatched: 8. This CDR3 is CASSPTAGGLTEAFF. CDR3 DNA: TGTGCCAGCTCACCAACGGCAGGGGGTCTTACTGAAGCTTTCTTT.

The chain employs TRBV5-1 and TRBJ2-1; 10 positions match TRBD1. J lost 7 bases, V lost 0 bases, and 4 bases had no gene match. The CDR3 loop spans 15 amino acids. The germline V gene encodes CDR1 SGHRS and CDR2 YFSETQ. The CDR3 loop is CASSLEGQGRNEQFF. The DNA for the CDR3 is TGCGCCAGCAGCTTGGAGGGACAGGGGAGGAATGAGCAGTTCTTC.

This rearrangement joins TRBV5-7 to TRBJ2-1; D uncertain. TRBV5-7 is labeled an ORF, and its function is uncertain. V was trimmed by 0 bases and J by 2 bases, leaving 9 bases between them. This CDR3 spans 15 amino acids. CDR3 sequence (DNA): TGTGCCAGCAGCTTGGGGGTAGCACCCTACAATGAGCAGTTCTTC. This encodes CASSLGVAPYNEQFF.

The V and J genes are TRBV13 and TRBJ2-7; 7 bases map to TRBD1. The CDR3 runs to 13 residues. The V and J ends lost 8 bases and 1 base, in that order; junction bases with no gene match: 5. Germline CDR1 PRHDT, CDR2 FYEKMQ (reference sequence). CDR3 DNA sequence: TGTGCCAGCTCCAGGGACAGATCCTACGAGCAGTACTTC. The encoded protein is CASSRDRSYEQYF.

The genes are TRBV27 and TRBJ2-7; TRBD1 is a possible D gene (6 bases). The DNA end is a closer match to TRBJ2-5, so the J assignment may be wrong. Germline V gene lookup returns CDR1 MNHEY and CDR2 SMNVEV (reference sequence). The CDR3 contains 13 residues. CDR3: CASSTRGTETQYF. In DNA, the CDR3 is TGTGCCAGCAGTACCAGGGGAACCGAGACCCAGTACTTC.

This clone was observed once. V and J are TRBV9 and TRBJ2-1; the match to TRBD1 covers 8 bases. The junction had 8 bases not matched to a gene; V was cut back by 4 bases and J by 2 bases. This CDR3 region has 16 residues. CDR1 and CDR2 from the germline V gene are SGDLS and YYNGEE. As DNA, the CDR3 is TGTGCCAGCAGCCGGCCCGGGACAGGACCCTACAATGAGCAGTTCTTC. This encodes CASSRPGTGPYNEQFF.

The rearrangement links TRBV5-1 to TRBJ2-6, with 7 bases aligning to TRBD1. V gave up 4 bases and J gave up 1 base; unmatched junction bases: 2. In germline, CDR1 is SGHRS, CDR2 YFSETQ. This CDR3 region has 15 residues. The CDR3 is CASSEQGSGANVLTF. DNA for the CDR3: TGCGCCAGCAGCGAACAGGGGTCTGGGGCCAACGTCCTGACTTTC.

V gene TRBV5-6 combines with J gene TRBJ1-5; D possibly corresponds to TRBD1 (6 bases). CDR3 size: 15 residues. Trimming cost V 4 bases and J 5 bases, with 16 bases left between them. Germline V lookup: CDR1 SGHDT, CDR2 YYEEEE. In DNA, the CDR3 is TGTGCCAGCAGCAATAACAGGGCAGGGGATCAGCCCCAGCATTTT. Translating gives CASSNNRAGDQPQHF.

V gene TRBV6-5 combines with J gene TRBJ1-2; possible D gene TRBD1, 6 bases. The V gene lost 2 bases and the J gene lost 10 bases, with 14 bases spanning the gap. The CDR3 extends over 13 amino acids. The germline gives CDR1 MNHEY, CDR2 SVGAGI. CDR3 bases: TGTGCCAGCAGTTACCAGGGGCTCGGTGACTACACCTTC. Its translation is CASSYQGLGDYTF.

This clone has more than one count but fewer than ten. This chain joins TRBV13 and TRBJ1-6, with D possibly matching TRBD1 (6 bases). This CDR3 comprises 12 residues. The V gene lost 4 bases and the J gene lost 14 bases, with 12 bases spanning the gap. Germline CDR1 reads PRHDT; CDR2 reads FYEKMQ (reference sequence). CDR3 in DNA: TGTGCCAGCAGCTCAACAGGGCGGACCCTCCACTTT. Its translation is CASSSTGRTLHF. The variable domain in full, with the rest retrieved from reference TRBV13 and TRBJ1-6, is AAGVIQSPRHLIKEKRETATLKCYPIPRHDTVYWYQQGPGQDPQFLISFYEKMQSDKGSIPDRFSAQQFSDYHSELNMSSLELGDSALYFCASSSTGRTLHFGNGTRLTVT.

The rearrangement links TRBV10-3 to TRBJ2-5, with 8 bases fitting TRBD2. V was clipped by 10 bases and J by 0 bases; unmatched bases: 13. Germline loops: CDR1 ENHRY, CDR2 SYGVKD. The CDR3 loop spans 16 amino acids. For the CDR3, the DNA is TGTGCCACCGTTTCCGGGCTAGCGGGTTACCAAGAGACCCAGTACTTC. It yields the protein CATVSGLAGYQETQYF.

This rearrangement joins TRBV19 to TRBJ1-6; maybe TRBD1 (5 bases). V was clipped by 6 bases and J by 7 bases, with 13 bases between them. The CDR3 is 14 amino acids. Germline V lookup: CDR1 LNHDA, CDR2 SQIVND (reference sequence). CDR3 sequence (DNA): TGTGCCAGTAGCCTACAGGCAGTAAATTCACCCCTCCACTTT. Its protein is CASSLQAVNSPLHF.

The genes are TRBV13 and TRBJ1-1; TRBD1 agrees at 9 bases. The CDR3 is made up of 13 amino acids. The V and J ends lost 5 bases and 11 bases, in that order; junction bases with no gene match: 9. In germline, CDR1 is PRHDT, CDR2 FYEKMQ (reference sequence). The CDR3 bases are TGTGCCAGCAGCCTAGACAGGGGGGGGCCGGCTTTCTTT. Translating gives CASSLDRGGPAFF. Complete variable domain (other parts from reference TRBV13 and TRBJ1-1): AAGVIQSPRHLIKEKRETATLKCYPIPRHDTVYWYQQGPGQDPQFLISFYEKMQSDKGSIPDRFSAQQFSDYHSELNMSSLELGDSALYFCASSLDRGGPAFFGQGTRLTVV.

The chain has TRBV5-1 and TRBJ2-7; 9 bases are shared with TRBD2. The CDR3 loop spans 15 amino acids. Germline V lookup: CDR1 SGHRS, CDR2 YFSETQ. Losses at the gene ends were 3 bases for V and 1 base for J; bases not matched to a gene: 5. CDR3 DNA sequence: TGCGCCAGCAGCTCCCTAGCGGGGCGATCCTACGAGCAGTACTTC. This codes for CASSSLAGRSYEQYF.

The chain has TRBV18 and TRBJ1-4; D gene unclear. Per the germline V gene, CDR1 is KGHSH and CDR2 is LQKENI. V shed 3 bases and J shed 2 bases, with 13 bases lying between them. The CDR3 sequence is 16 residues long. DNA for the CDR3: TGTGCCAGCTCACCGGTCCCGACGGGTACTAATGAAAAACTGTTTTTT. Residues: CASSPVPTGTNEKLFF.

The V call is TRBV7-2, the J call TRBJ2-1; 9 nucleotides align to TRBD2. V trimming: 5 bases; J trimming: 10 bases; junction bases outside the gene matches: 15. The CDR3 covers 16 residues. The germline V gene encodes CDR1 SGHTA and CDR2 FQGNSA. This CDR3 reads CASSTRASSGILEQFF. The CDR3 DNA reads TGTGCCAGCAGCACTAGAGCCTCTAGCGGGATCCTAGAGCAGTTCTTC. Full variable domain (remainder filled in from reference TRBV7-2 and TRBJ2-1): GAGVSQSPSNKVTEKGKDVELRCDPISGHTALYWYRQSLGQGLEFLIYFQGNSAPDKSGLPSDRFSAERTGGSVSTLTIQRTQQEDSAVYLCASSTRASSGILEQFFGPGTRLTVL.

This clone showed up just once. V is TRBV7-9 and J is TRBJ2-3; D is undetermined. V lost 0 bases and J lost 2, with 3 bases in between. The CDR3 is 13 amino acids. CDR1 and CDR2 (germline): SEHNR, FQNEAQ (reference sequence). The CDR3 spells CASSLAATDTQYF. The CDR3 DNA follows: TGTGCCAGCAGCTTAGCGGCCACAGATACGCAGTATTTT.